The entry below gives a single T cell receptor (beta chain) sequence along with its context. What it binds is not known. Primers: 60 Vbeta forward and 13 Jbeta reverse. The table came from immunoSEQ multiplex PCR; TCRdb's copy has only in-frame clones and leaves some out. The data show around 94,000 clones, roughly three fifths seen once. The data were obtained in a study of cytomegalovirus exposure and HLA in healthy donors. Study-wide findings and caveats: Common viral pathogens were later found to be apparently linked to several of the most significant clusters. The availability of immune exposure information extended only to CMV serostatus. Analysis was carried out at a later point, and it linked a missense DCLRE1C variant to TCR beta V- and J-gene trimming.

Sequencing was carried out using PBMCs. The TCR originated in a man under 40 in good health and CMV-seronegative.

The CDR3 bases are TGTGCCAGCAGTTCGTGGGCAGGGGGAGGAACTGAAGCTTTCTTT. The encoded protein is CASSSWAGGGTEAFF. The chain carries TRBV6-1 and TRBJ1-1; TRBD1 matches at 7 bases. Germline CDR1 is MNHNS and CDR2 is SASEGT. The CDR3 covers 15 residues. With V trimmed by 5 bases and J by 5 bases, 11 bases remained unmatched.